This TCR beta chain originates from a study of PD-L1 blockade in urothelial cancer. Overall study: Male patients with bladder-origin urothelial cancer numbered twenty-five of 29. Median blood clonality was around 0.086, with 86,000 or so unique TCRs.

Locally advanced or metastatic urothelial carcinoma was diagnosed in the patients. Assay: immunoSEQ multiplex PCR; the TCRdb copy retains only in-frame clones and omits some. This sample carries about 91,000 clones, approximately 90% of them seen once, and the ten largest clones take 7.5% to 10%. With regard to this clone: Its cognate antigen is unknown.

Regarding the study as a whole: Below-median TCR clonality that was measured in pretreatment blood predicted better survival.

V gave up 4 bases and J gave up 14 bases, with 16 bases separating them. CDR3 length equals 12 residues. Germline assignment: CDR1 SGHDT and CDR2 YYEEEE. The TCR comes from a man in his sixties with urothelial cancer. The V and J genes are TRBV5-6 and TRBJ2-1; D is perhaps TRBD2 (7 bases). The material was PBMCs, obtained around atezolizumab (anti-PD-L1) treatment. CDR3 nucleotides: TGTGCCAGCAGCCTGGTGCGGGGGCCGGAGTTCTTC. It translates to CASSLVRGPEFF.